This record looks at one T cell receptor (beta chain) sequence and its context. CDR1 and CDR2 from the germline V gene are SEHNR and FQNEAQ (reference sequence). With 1 base removed from V and 7 bases from J, the gap between germline ends came to 4 bases. CDR3 length: 12 amino acids. In the original workflow: By means of reference gene primer amplification, nucleated cell counts were estimated. Sequencing used immunoSEQ multiplex PCR; TCRdb keeps in-frame clones, though not all of them. V and J calls and clone size are as listed in that table; D and trimming were resolved from the DNA. The sample holds around 130,000 clones, 90% seen once. The record originates from a study of blood T cell repertoires in COVID-19. The overall study: The United States, Italy and Spain provided the acute and convalescent COVID-19 samples. T cells, B-cell-depleted T cells, or PBMCs supplied cDNA or gDNA.

The sample taken for sequencing was peripheral blood. The chain carries TRBV7-9 and TRBJ2-2; no definite D call. The origin of this receptor is a woman older than 75 with acute or convalescent COVID-19. Written as DNA, the CDR3 is TGTGCCAGCAGCTTAGGGCACGGGGAGCTGTTTTTT. Its translation is CASSLGHGELFF.